This is a list of T cell receptor beta chains from one sample in a study of T cell repertoires in cytomegalovirus infection. These receptors' antigens are unknown. TCRdb independently ran MiXCR on the reads; one entry per CDR3 protein. The sample holds about 890,000 distinct CDR3 sequences; 25% to 40% are singletons and the top ten take 13%. Sequencing was performed on cultured CD8+ T cells from PBMCs, taken from culture after CMV antigen stimulation. Source of these receptors: a human donor in good health (CMV status not recorded). Some clones in this sample may be carry-over from other donors' samples. Each CDR3 is given with its conserved first and last residue. A D gene is named only where the DNA matches it firmly. Only part of the rows carry a size: once, few, many, or a class if the clone is expanded.

length: 12; D: .; size: .; J: TRBJ1-4; V: TRBV2; DNA: TGTGCCAGCCAGGGTGGGGTTGGAAAACTGTTTTTT; CDR3: CASQGGVGKLFF
length: 13; D: .; size: few; J: TRBJ2-7; V: TRBV14; DNA: TGTGCCAGCAGCCAAGAGACGCCCTACGAGCAGTACTTC; CDR3: CASSQETPYEQYF
length: 15; D: .; size: few; J: TRBJ1-2; V: TRBV6-5; DNA: TGTGCCAGCAGTTACTCGAGGGGACGTCCTTTGGGCTACACCTTC; CDR3: CASSYSRGRPLGYTF
length: 17; D: TRBD1; size: .; J: TRBJ2-5; V: TRBV18; DNA: TGTGCCAGCTCCCGGCCAGCCTCACAGGGGGCTCGAGGGACCCAGTACTTC; CDR3: CASSRPASQGARGTQYF
length: 16; D: TRBD1; size: .; J: TRBJ1-6; V: TRBV4-3; DNA: TGCGCCAGCAGCCAAGACGCCGGGACAGGGAAATCACCCCTCCACTTT; CDR3: CASSQDAGTGKSPLHF
length: 20; D: TRBD2; size: many; J: TRBJ2-1; V: TRBV10-3; DNA: TGTGCCATCCGCCATTGGGTCGGGAGTCGTGAAGGCGGGGGGTACAATGAGCAGTTCTTC; CDR3: CAIRHWVGSREGGGYNEQFF
length: 16; D: .; size: .; J: TRBJ2-5; V: TRBV7-6; DNA: TGTGCCAGCAGCTTAGCCGGCAGGGGAGGTGGGGAGACCCAGTACTTC; CDR3: CASSLAGRGGGETQYF
length: 14; D: .; size: few; J: TRBJ2-7; V: TRBV7-9; DNA: TGTGCCAGCAGCCCACAGGTTGGGGTGGGCGAGCAGTACTTC; CDR3: CASSPQVGVGEQYF
length: 15; D: .; size: .; J: TRBJ2-2; V: TRBV7-6; DNA: TGTGCCAGCAGTTTTTTCCAGCTAAACACCGGGGAGCTGTTTTTT; CDR3: CASSFFQLNTGELFF
length: 16; D: TRBD1; size: many; J: TRBJ2-4; V: TRBV7-9; DNA: TGTGCCAGCAGCTTATCTAGCAGGGGGACCAAAAACATTCAGTACTTC; CDR3: CASSLSSRGTKNIQYF
length: 13; D: .; size: .; J: TRBJ1-1; V: TRBV6-2/TRBV6-3; DNA: TGTGCCAGCAGAATAACAATGAACACTGAAGCTTTCTTT; CDR3: CASRITMNTEAFF
length: 14; D: .; size: few; J: TRBJ2-3; V: TRBV28; DNA: TGTGCCAGCACCGTAGAAAGGGCCACAGATACGCAGTATTTT; CDR3: CASTVERATDTQYF
length: 12; D: .; size: .; J: TRBJ1-2; V: TRBV6-1; DNA: TGTGCCAGCACCCAGACAGCGGTTGGCTACACCTTC; CDR3: CASTQTAVGYTF
length: 15; D: .; size: .; J: TRBJ2-1; V: TRBV10-3; DNA: TGTGCCATCAGTTTTCGGGATCCGCGAGGGAATGAGCAGTTCTTC; CDR3: CAISFRDPRGNEQFF
length: 15; D: TRBD2; size: .; J: TRBJ2-7; V: TRBV7-6; DNA: TGTGCCAGCAGGGAACTAGCGGGGGCCGCCTACGAGCAGTACTTC; CDR3: CASRELAGAAYEQYF
length: 13; D: .; size: few; J: TRBJ1-1; V: TRBV19; DNA: TGTGCCACAAGTGCAGTCCTGAACACTGAAGCTTTCTTT; CDR3: CATSAVLNTEAFF
length: 15; D: .; size: .; J: TRBJ2-1; V: TRBV6-6; DNA: TGTGCCAGCAGTTACTCCCCTAGACAGTACAATGAGCAGTTCTTC; CDR3: CASSYSPRQYNEQFF
length: 16; D: .; size: .; J: TRBJ1-2; V: TRBV12-3/TRBV12-4; DNA: TGTGCCAGCAGTTTAGGGGATGTGGGGACCGCGGATGGCTACACCTTC; CDR3: CASSLGDVGTADGYTF
length: 16; D: TRBD1; size: many; J: TRBJ1-1; V: TRBV6-4; DNA: TGTGCCAGCAGTGACTCGACCAGGGGGCGGAACACTGAAGCTTTCTTT; CDR3: CASSDSTRGRNTEAFF
length: 14; D: TRBD1; size: few; J: TRBJ1-2; V: TRBV6-5; DNA: TGTGCCAGCAGTCCAAAGGGACAGGGGGACCTTACCACCTTC; CDR3: CASSPKGQGDLTTF
length: 16; D: TRBD2; size: .; J: TRBJ2-1; V: TRBV5-4; DNA: TGTGCCAGCAGCCCAGTTAGCGGGGAGTACTACAATGAGCAGTTCTTC; CDR3: CASSPVSGEYYNEQFF
length: 15; D: .; size: few; J: TRBJ2-2; V: TRBV19; DNA: TGTGCCAGCAAAGGCCCAACTGGGGACACCGGGGAGCTGTTTTTT; CDR3: CASKGPTGDTGELFF
length: 13; D: .; size: few; J: TRBJ2-5; V: TRBV29-1; DNA: TGCAGCGTTGAGGGGTGGGGCCAAGAGACCCAGTACTTC; CDR3: CSVEGWGQETQYF
length: 16; D: .; size: .; J: TRBJ2-6; V: TRBV27; DNA: TGTGCCAGCAGTCCCTACCCCCCCTCTGGGGCCAACGTCCTGACTTTC; CDR3: CASSPYPPSGANVLTF
length: 14; D: .; size: .; J: TRBJ1-2; V: TRBV7-9; DNA: TGTGCCAGCAGCCCCCAACGGCCTTTCCATGGCTACACCTTC; CDR3: CASSPQRPFHGYTF
length: 14; D: TRBD2; size: .; J: TRBJ2-7; V: TRBV6-4; DNA: TGTGCCAGCAGTGTGGGACTAGCGGGGTACGAGCAGTACTTC; CDR3: CASSVGLAGYEQYF
length: 14; D: .; size: few; J: TRBJ1-1; V: TRBV4-1; DNA: TGCGCCAGCAGCCTGCTCGGGGATGACACTGAAGCTTTCTTT; CDR3: CASSLLGDDTEAFF
length: 14; D: .; size: .; J: TRBJ1-4; V: TRBV6-2/TRBV6-3; DNA: TGTGCCAGCAGTTACCGTCTCTCTGGTGAAAAACTGTTTTTT; CDR3: CASSYRLSGEKLFF
length: 14; D: .; size: few; J: TRBJ1-1; V: TRBV27; DNA: TGTGCCAGCAGCTTAGGTTCAGTGAACACTGAAGCTTTCTTT; CDR3: CASSLGSVNTEAFF
length: 14; D: TRBD1; size: .; J: TRBJ1-2; V: TRBV9; DNA: TGTGCCAGCAGCGTAGATGAGGGGGACAGCGGCTACACCTTC; CDR3: CASSVDEGDSGYTF
length: 20; D: TRBD1; size: many; J: TRBJ1-1; V: TRBV7-2; DNA: TGTGCCAGCAGCTTAGTGGCGGGAGGACAGGACTATTCCTGGAGCACTGAAGCTTTCTTT; CDR3: CASSLVAGGQDYSWSTEAFF
length: 19; D: TRBD2; size: few; J: TRBJ2-2; V: TRBV6-2/TRBV6-3; DNA: TGTGCCAGCAGTTTGTTGCAAGGACTAGCGGGTGTGGAAACCGGGGAGCTGTTTTTT; CDR3: CASSLLQGLAGVETGELFF
length: 15; D: TRBD1; size: .; J: TRBJ2-3; V: TRBV7-8; DNA: TGTGCCAGCAGCCCGACAGGGGGCCTGGCAGATACGCAGTATTTT; CDR3: CASSPTGGLADTQYF
length: 16; D: TRBD1; size: .; J: TRBJ1-2; V: TRBV19; DNA: TGTGCCAGTAGTTCCCCACAGGGGATTAGGGGCTATGGCTACACCTTC; CDR3: CASSSPQGIRGYGYTF
length: 16; D: .; size: .; J: TRBJ1-3; V: TRBV15; DNA: TGTGCCACCAGCAGTCCCCGACAGAGTGCTGGAAACACCATATATTTT; CDR3: CATSSPRQSAGNTIYF
length: 14; D: .; size: many; J: TRBJ2-7; V: TRBV7-6; DNA: TGTGCCAGCAGCTTAGGGCAGGGGGGATACGAGCAGTACTTC; CDR3: CASSLGQGGYEQYF
length: 13; D: .; size: .; J: TRBJ1-2; V: TRBV20-1; DNA: TGCAGTGCTAGAGATAGGCAGAGCTATGGCTACACCTTC; CDR3: CSARDRQSYGYTF
length: 14; D: TRBD1; size: few; J: TRBJ1-1; V: TRBV27; DNA: TGTGCCAGCAGATCCGGGACAGGGCACACTGAAGCTTTCTTT; CDR3: CASRSGTGHTEAFF
length: 14; D: .; size: .; J: TRBJ2-7; V: TRBV20-1; DNA: TGCAGTGCCCTCGGACGCATTAGCTCCTACGAGCAGTACTTC; CDR3: CSALGRISSYEQYF
length: 14; D: .; size: few; J: TRBJ2-1; V: TRBV7-2; DNA: TGTGCCAGCAGCCCCTCCTTTGAGTACAATGAGCAGTTCTTC; CDR3: CASSPSFEYNEQFF
length: 15; D: TRBD1; size: many; J: TRBJ2-1; V: TRBV7-8; DNA: TGTGCCAGCAGCTACCGGGACAGGGCCTACAATGAGCAGTTCTTC; CDR3: CASSYRDRAYNEQFF
length: 18; D: TRBD1; size: .; J: TRBJ2-2; V: TRBV7-9; DNA: TGTGCCAGCAGCTTTACGTATCCGGGACAGTCGAACACCGGGGAGCTGTTTTTT; CDR3: CASSFTYPGQSNTGELFF
length: 13; D: .; size: many; J: TRBJ2-3; V: TRBV7-3; DNA: TGTGCCAGCAGCTTAATCGGGCCGGATACGCAGTATTTT; CDR3: CASSLIGPDTQYF